The 16 T cell receptor beta chains below were found in one sample sequenced in a study of tumor-infiltrating lymphocytes in primary liver carcinoma. Making TCR beta cDNA involved approximately 0.5 ug total RNA and a constant-region primer. The TCR beta library was amplified through three nested multiplex PCR rounds in a modified ARM-PCR procedure. The study ran its first two PCR rounds for about 11 cycles each, using TRBV1-TRBV30 forward primers and a C-beta reverse primer. TCRdb processed the multiplex PCR reads anew with MiXCR; each CDR3 protein has one entry. The sample includes tens of thousands of distinct CDR3 sequences, approximately 77% seen only once; the top ten take roughly 19%. Co-extraction of both nucleic acids (RNA and DNA) used about 20-34 mg of unsorted bulk tissue. Sequencing input: liver tumor tissue from sampling region 1. The subset here: tumor region T1, superior pole. The origin of the receptors is a man between 35 and 55 years old with primary liver carcinoma and hepatitis B virus infection.

This clonotype was seen many times. DNA for the CDR3: TGTGCCAGCAGTTGGACCGGGACTAGCATCTACGAGCAGTACTTC. It yields the protein CASSWTGTSIYEQYF. This chain links TRBV6-5 with TRBJ2-7; 9 positions agree with TRBD2. Germline-derived CDR1 and CDR2 are MNHEY and SVGAGI. Trimming removed 4 bases from V and 3 bases from J; junction bases left unmatched: 7. CDR3 length equals 15 residues.

The chain links TRBV4-2 to TRBJ2-2; the D is unclear. Deletions cut 4 bases from V and 2 bases from J, with 14 bases between. Germline V gene data show CDR1 as LGHNA and CDR2 as YNFKEQ. The CDR3 totals 16 residues. DNA of the CDR3: TGTGCCAGCAGCCTCAACGCGAGCGATAACACCGGGGAGCTGTTTTTT. This encodes CASSLNASDNTGELFF.

On this clonotype: Given the absence of the conserved phenylalanine or tryptophan at the CDR3 end, a read error is likely. J is TRBJ2-1 and V is TRBV30; D is ambiguous. The CDR3 spans 11 residues. Germline V lookup: CDR1 GTSNPN, CDR2 SVGIG (reference sequence). Written as DNA, the CDR3 is TGTGTCTGGAGCTCCTACAATGAGCAGTTCTTG. Translating it yields CVWSSYNEQFL.

The genes are TRBV20-1 and TRBJ2-1; 7 bases line up with TRBD2. Germline values: CDR1 DFQATT, CDR2 SNEGSKA (reference sequence). The V segment lost 7 bases and the J segment 7 bases; nucleotides outside the gene matches: 7. The CDR3 loop spans 12 amino acids. The DNA for the CDR3 is TGCAGTGAGAGCGGGATAGGTAATGAGCAGTTCTTC. It encodes CSESGIGNEQFF.

The chain couples TRBV5-1 to TRBJ2-5; the D gene could be TRBD1 or TRBD2 (5 bases each). The DNA matches TRBJ2-1 better at its end, which makes the J call doubtful. The CDR3 has 15 amino acids. Looked up from germline, CDR1 is SGHRS and CDR2 is YFSETQ. CDR3 sequence (DNA): TGCGCCAGCAGCTCGGTAGGGGTGGCGGAGGAGACCCAGTTCTTC. It specifies CASSSVGVAEETQFF.

The chain recombines TRBV5-5 with TRBJ2-5; D may be TRBD2 (5 bases). The CDR3 covers 15 residues. The germline V gene has CDR1 SGHKS and CDR2 YYEKEE (reference sequence). Deletions cut 5 bases from V and 0 bases from J, with 14 bases between. The CDR3: CASRRADWDQETQYF. The DNA of the CDR3 is TGTGCCAGCAGGAGGGCGGACTGGGACCAAGAGACCCAGTACTTC.

In its sample, this clonotype ranks as medium-sized. This chain links TRBV11-2 with TRBJ1-5; D perhaps matches TRBD1 (5 bases). CDR1 is SGHAT and CDR2 is FQNNGV in the germline V gene. The CDR3 is 14 amino acids. Deletions cut 5 bases from V and 6 bases from J, with 14 bases between. The DNA for the CDR3 is TGTGCCAGCAGCGACCTAGACACAGGTCAGCCCCAGCATTTT. This codes for CASSDLDTGQPQHF. The variable domain in full, with the rest retrieved from reference TRBV11-2 and TRBJ1-5, is EAGVAQSPRYKIIEKRQSVAFWCNPISGHATLYWYQQILGQGPKLLIQFQNNGVVDDSQLPKDRFSAERLKGVDSTLKIQPAKLEDSAVYLCASSDLDTGQPQHFGDGTRLSIL.

This clonotype was seen more than once but under ten times. One end of the junction does not line up with germline, which may come from a read error. V usage is TRBV7-9 and J usage is TRBJ2-3; D possibly corresponds to TRBD2 (5 bases). The CDR3 is 14 amino acids. Germline CDR1 reads SEHNR; CDR2 reads FQNEAQ (reference sequence). The CDR3 bases are TGTGCCAGCAGCTTCCTAGGTCGGGGAGATACGCATTATTTT. It encodes CASSFLGRGDTHYF.

With respect to this clonotype: The conserved phenylalanine or tryptophan normally closing the CDR3 is absent here, so this likely arose from a read error. No DNA is shown, since the ends of the CDR3 on it are uncertain; the CDR3 is the one TCRdb lists. This chain uses TRBV11-2 with TRBJ1-1; the table's D call, TRBD1, was not checked against the DNA. The CDR3 numbers 14 amino acids, ends counted. Germline V gene lookup returns CDR1 SGHAT and CDR2 FQNNGV. The CDR3 here is CANSLQTGGTEASL.

In the case of this clonotype: Its ends do not fully match the called genes, so a read error is possible. The genes are TRBV12-3 or TRBV12-4 and TRBJ2-1; TRBD2 is a possible D gene (6 bases). CDR3 length: 14 residues. The CDR3 sequence is CASSTRDSDGKQLF. CDR3 nucleotide sequence: TGTGCCAGCAGCACCCGGGACTCTGACGGTAAGCAGTTGTTC.

As for this clonotype: One end of the junction fails to match germline, which may point to a read error. V gene TRBV20-1 combines with J gene TRBJ2-7; 9 nucleotides line up with TRBD1. The germline V gene encodes CDR1 DFQATT and CDR2 SNEGSKA (reference sequence). The CDR3 totals 14 residues. The CDR3 is CIARSGTGLDEQYF. Written as DNA, the CDR3 is TGCATTGCTAGATCCGGGACAGGGCTGGACGAGCAGTACTTC.

This sequence joins TRBV2 and TRBJ2-5; the D gene is possibly TRBD1 (5 bases). The CDR3 totals 11 residues. The germline V and J ends were trimmed by 8 bases and 2 bases, with 6 bases remaining between them. CDR1 SNHLY and CDR2 FYNNEI come from the germline V gene. The CDR3 spells CASDRQETQYF. The CDR3 DNA is TGTGCCAGCGACAGACAAGAGACCCAGTACTTC.

Remarks on this clonotype: A clone one base away is much larger, so this may be a read error. V usage is TRBV5-8 and J usage is TRBJ1-2, with 12 positions matching TRBD1. This CDR3 has 16 amino acids. The V gene's germline CDR1 is SGHTS and CDR2 YDEGEE. The CDR3 DNA sequence: TGTGCCAGCAGCTTGAAGGGGGACAGGGGGCGCGCTGGCCACACCTTC. Translation: CASSLKGDRGRAGHTF.

The V call is TRBV29-1, the J call TRBJ1-2; tentative D call: TRBD1 (6 bases). Germline CDR1 reads SQVTM; CDR2 reads ANQGSEA. The CDR3 is 14 residues long. V lost 8 bases to trimming and J lost 7 bases, with 23 bases between them. CDR3 sequence (DNA): TGCAGCTTTGCCCAGACAGGTCTTGATGCTGGCTACACCTTC. Protein sequence: CSFAQTGLDAGYTF.

This clonotype has ten or more counts. This chain uses TRBV5-6 with TRBJ2-7, with 14 nucleotides matching TRBD2. The J segment lost 3 bases and the V segment lost 0 bases, leaving 8 bases of the junction unmatched. CDR3 length: 18 residues. CDR1 and CDR2 from the germline V gene are SGHDT and YYEEEE. The CDR3 here is CASSLGGGLAGAFYEQYF. CDR3 coding DNA: TGTGCCAGCAGCTTGGGGGGGGGACTAGCGGGAGCCTTCTACGAGCAGTACTTC.

About this clonotype itself: Here the CDR3 omits its conserved ending phenylalanine or tryptophan, so a read error is the likely source. The DNA is omitted, as the CDR3 cannot be located on it reliably, and the CDR3 follows TCRdb's listing. V and J are TRBV11-2 and TRBJ1-1; the table's D call, TRBD1, has no DNA check behind it. The CDR3 sequence runs 17 residues, both termini included. The germline CDR1 and CDR2 sequences are SGHAT and FQNNGV. This CDR3 is CASSRMGGQGFGTEASI.